Below are 28 T cell receptor beta chains sequenced from a single sample in a study of T cell responses to AZD1222 COVID-19 vaccine. Clones were sequenced by immunoSEQ multiplex PCR, and TCRdb holds only the in-frame ones, with some missing. The repertoire consists of 100,000 to 150,000 clones, with around 88% occurring once and the leading ten covering roughly 10%. Sequenced here: peripheral blood, sampled on day 0 of MenACWY control vaccination. Receptors originate from an adult in good health.

This clone came up once. The chain carries TRBV6-4 and TRBJ2-1; D is undetermined. Germline CDR1 reads MRHNA; CDR2 reads SNTAGT. Trimming cost V 5 bases and J 4 bases, with 12 bases left between them. The CDR3 consists of 14 residues. The CDR3 DNA reads TGTGCCAGCAGTTACGGGTTCGGGTACAATGAGCAGTTCTTC. Encoded protein: CASSYGFGYNEQFF.

The J gene is TRBJ1-1, the V gene TRBV28; no clear D gene. Germline CDR1 and CDR2: MDHEN and SYDVKM. The CDR3 runs to 14 residues. V was shortened by 2 bases and J by 2 bases, with 9 bases between the two germline ends. Written as DNA, the CDR3 is TGTGCCAGCAGTTTAGGGCACAGAAACACTGAAGCTTTCTTT. It encodes CASSLGHRNTEAFF. Full variable domain (rest looked up from reference TRBV28 and TRBJ1-1): DVKVTQSSRYLVKRTGEKVFLECVQDMDHENMFWYRQDPGLGLRLIYFSYDVKMKEKGDIPEGYSVSREKKERFSLILESASTNQTSMYLCASSLGHRNTEAFFGQGTRLTVV.

The chain joins TRBV19 to TRBJ2-1, with D possibly being TRBD1 (5 bases). Trimming took 6 bases from V and 10 from J, leaving 13 bases between them. This CDR3 spans 12 amino acids. The germline V gene encodes CDR1 LNHDA and CDR2 SQIVND (reference sequence). CDR3 DNA sequence: TGTGCCAGTAGAGCCCCAGGGTTGGAGCAGTTCTTC. Translation gives CASRAPGLEQFF.

The chain carries TRBV3-1 (or the pseudogene TRBV3-2) and TRBJ1-2; 9 nucleotides match TRBD1. With 5 bases clipped from V and 8 bases from J, the junction kept 12 bases outside the gene matches. The CDR3 loop spans 15 amino acids. Germline V gene lookup returns CDR1 LGHDT and CDR2 YNNKEL (reference sequence). This CDR3 is CASSSTGQGTEGYTF. The CDR3 coding sequence is TGTGCCAGCAGCTCCACGGGACAGGGTACCGAAGGCTACACCTTC.

The chain links TRBV27 to TRBJ2-1, with 8 bases lining up with TRBD1. Per the germline V gene, CDR1 is MNHEY and CDR2 is SMNVEV (reference sequence). This CDR3 has 13 residues. J gave up 9 bases and V 4 bases, and 5 bases lay outside the gene matches. The CDR3 protein is CASSYDRGTEQFF. The CDR3 nucleotides read TGTGCCAGCAGTTACGACAGGGGTACTGAGCAGTTCTTC.

This clone was recorded only once. V and J are TRBV6-5 and TRBJ1-2; 8 bases agree with TRBD1. Germline values: CDR1 MNHEY, CDR2 SVGAGI. The CDR3 is made up of 16 amino acids. V was clipped by 2 bases and J by 0 bases; unmatched bases: 5. This CDR3 reads CASSYPTGGSNYGYTF. The CDR3 DNA sequence: TGTGCCAGCAGTTACCCTACAGGGGGATCTAACTATGGCTACACCTTC.

The J gene is TRBJ1-2, the V gene TRBV6-5; D unresolved. The germline V gene encodes CDR1 MNHEY and CDR2 SVGAGI. The V gene lost 0 bases and the J gene lost 1 base, with 12 bases spanning the gap. The length of the CDR3 is 16 residues. CDR3 sequence (DNA): TGTGCCAGCAGTTACTCAGAGAGTGGGATTAACTATGGCTACACCTTC. Protein product: CASSYSESGINYGYTF.

The chain joins TRBV6-2 or TRBV6-3 to TRBJ2-5; D call uncertain. Between the trimmed V and J ends, which lost 5 bases and 5 bases, there was a span of 6 bases. The CDR3 consists of 11 residues. CDR1 and CDR2 (germline): MNHEY, SVGEGT. CDR3 amino acids: CASSLGETQYF. Written as DNA, the CDR3 is TGTGCCAGCAGTCTGGGGGAGACCCAGTACTTC.

This chain connects TRBV5-1 to TRBJ2-1; 14 bases match TRBD2. V trimming: 3 bases; J trimming: 7 bases; junction bases outside the gene matches: 9. CDR3 size: 17 residues. The germline gives CDR1 SGHRS, CDR2 YFSETQ. The CDR3 loop is CASSSGLAGDGSNEQFF. CDR3 DNA: TGCGCCAGCAGCTCGGGACTAGCGGGAGATGGAAGTAATGAGCAGTTCTTC.

V is TRBV11-2 and J is TRBJ2-7, with D possibly being TRBD1 (6 bases). The V end lost 4 bases, the J end lost 4 bases, and 11 bases lay between the germline ends. The V gene's germline CDR1 is SGHAT and CDR2 FQNNGV. This CDR3 region has 13 residues. CDR3 amino acids: CASSWDTNYEQYF. DNA of the CDR3: TGTGCCAGCAGCTGGGACACCAATTACGAGCAGTACTTC.

The chain combines TRBV24-1 with TRBJ2-1; D remains ambiguous. The germline CDR1 and CDR2 sequences are KGHDR and SFDVKD. Trimming stripped 1 base from V and 8 bases from J, with 14 bases between. This CDR3 has 15 amino acids. The CDR3 coding sequence is TGTGCCACCAGTGATTTTAGTATGGGGAACGATGAGCAGTTCTTC. It codes for CATSDFSMGNDEQFF.

For this clone: Its ends do not fully match the called genes, so a read error is possible. This chain links TRBV29-1 with TRBJ1-1; a weak D match, TRBD1 (5 bases). The CDR3 covers 13 residues. CDR1 and CDR2 from the germline V gene are SQVTM and ANQGSEA. CDR3 nucleotide sequence: TGCAGCGTAGAAGGCAGGGTGAACACTGAAGCTTTCTTT. Amino acids: CSVEGRVNTEAFF.

V is TRBV11-2 and J is TRBJ2-5; D is uncertain. The germline CDR1 and CDR2 sequences are SGHAT and FQNNGV. The V end lost 3 bases, the J end lost 5 bases, and 4 bases lay between the germline ends. CDR3 length: 11 residues. CDR3 DNA: TGTGCCAGCAGCTTGATGGAGACCCAGTACTTC. Encoded protein: CASSLMETQYF.

This clone was seen once. The chain carries TRBV7-3 and TRBJ2-1; TRBD2 matches 8 bases. Trimming took 5 bases from V and 7 from J; bases not matched to a gene: 10. Germline assignment: CDR1 SGHTA and CDR2 FQGTGA. This CDR3 is built from 15 residues. The DNA of the CDR3 is TGTGCCAGCAGCCCCGAGGCGGGAGGTTGGAATGAGCAGTTCTTC. Protein: CASSPEAGGWNEQFF.

V and J are TRBV6-1 and TRBJ2-4; D might be TRBD2 (6 bases). Trimming stripped 2 bases from V and 0 bases from J, with 11 bases between. Germline CDR1 is MNHNS and CDR2 is SASEGT. The CDR3 extends over 16 amino acids. As DNA, the CDR3 is TGTGCCAGCAGTGAATATGTGGGACTAGCCAAAAACATTCAGTACTTC. This encodes CASSEYVGLAKNIQYF.

The V call is TRBV3-1 (or the pseudogene TRBV3-2), the J call TRBJ2-7; D is undetermined. Deletions cut 0 bases from V and 5 bases from J, with 2 bases between. CDR3 length: 11 amino acids. In germline, CDR1 is LGHDT, CDR2 YNNKEL (reference sequence). The DNA for the CDR3 is TGTGCCAGCAGCCAAGATCACGAGCAGTACTTC. It specifies CASSQDHEQYF.

The V gene is TRBV10-2, the J gene TRBJ2-1, with D tentatively TRBD1 or TRBD2 (5 bases each). This CDR3 spans 14 amino acids. The germline CDR1 and CDR2 sequences are WSHSY and SAAADI. V dropped 2 bases and J dropped 8 bases, with 13 bases sitting between them. CDR3 residues: CASSEDGWGHEQFF. The CDR3 DNA reads TGCGCCAGCAGTGAGGACGGGTGGGGACATGAGCAGTTCTTC.

V is TRBV11-2 and J is TRBJ2-3; TRBD2 agrees at 7 bases. The trim removed 5 bases at V and 6 bases at J, leaving 2 bases unmatched. The germline gives CDR1 SGHAT, CDR2 FQNNGV. This CDR3 spans 12 amino acids. CDR3 DNA sequence: TGTGCCAGCAGCATACTAGCGGATACGCAGTATTTT. Translated, it gives CASSILADTQYF.

The gene calls are TRBV5-1 and TRBJ1-3, with TRBD1 as a possible D gene (6 bases). The ends were cut back, 4 bases at V and 2 bases at J, with 10 bases in the middle. This CDR3 region has 14 residues. Germline CDR1 is SGHRS and CDR2 is YFSETQ. The CDR3 DNA reads TGCGCCAGCAGCCTGGGGGGCGCTGGAAACACCATATATTTT. Translating it yields CASSLGGAGNTIYF.

This chain uses TRBV3-1 (or the pseudogene TRBV3-2) with TRBJ1-2; TRBD1 is a possible D gene (5 bases). CDR1 is LGHDT and CDR2 is YNNKEL in the germline V gene (reference sequence). The V end lost 0 bases, the J end lost 3 bases, and 11 bases lay between the germline ends. The CDR3 totals 15 residues. The CDR3 nucleotides read TGTGCCAGCAGCCAAGATGAAGGGGTGCACTATGGCTACACCTTC. As protein: CASSQDEGVHYGYTF.

The chain combines TRBV29-1 with TRBJ2-2, with unresolved D. The CDR3 contains 15 residues. Germline V CDR1 and CDR2: SQVTM, ANQGSEA. Trimming removed 7 bases at V and 6 bases at J, with 21 bases between. CDR3 in DNA: TGCAGCGCCCTCGACACTTTTGGGCTCTCCGGGGAGCTGTTTTTT. Amino acid sequence: CSALDTFGLSGELFF.

This clone was seen a single time. The V gene is TRBV19, the J gene TRBJ2-1, with 9 bases aligning to TRBD2. V was pared by 5 bases and J by 7 bases, with 9 bases of the junction left unmatched. CDR1 and CDR2 (germline): LNHDA, SQIVND (reference sequence). This CDR3 has 15 residues. The chain's CDR3 is CASSPFGAGGNEQFF. In nucleotides, the CDR3 is TGTGCCAGTAGTCCCTTCGGAGCGGGAGGAAATGAGCAGTTCTTC. The full variable domain, with the rest looked up from reference TRBV19 and TRBJ2-1, is DGGITQSPKYLFRKEGQNVTLSCEQNLNHDAMYWYRQDPGQGLRLIYYSQIVNDFQKGDIAEGYSVSREKKESFPLTVTSAQKNPTAFYLCASSPFGAGGNEQFFGPGTRLTVL.

The V and J genes are TRBV3-1 (or the pseudogene TRBV3-2) and TRBJ2-1; 8 bases agree with TRBD2. Losses at the gene ends were 1 base for V and 7 bases for J; bases not matched to a gene: 6. CDR1 is LGHDT and CDR2 is YNNKEL in the germline V gene (reference sequence). The CDR3 contains 15 residues. CDR3 sequence (DNA): TGTGCCAGCAGCCAAGTAGCGGGATCGGTGAATGAGCAGTTCTTC. It codes for CASSQVAGSVNEQFF.

The chain joins TRBV7-3 to TRBJ2-2; D is ambiguous. CDR1 and CDR2 (germline): SGHTA, FQGTGA. With 2 bases removed from V and 0 bases from J, the gap between germline ends came to 4 bases. This CDR3 is built from 14 residues. The CDR3 is CASSLEANTGELFF. CDR3 nucleotides: TGTGCCAGCAGCTTAGAAGCGAACACCGGGGAGCTGTTTTTT.

This CDR3 reads CASSLGAPFQETQYF. In DNA, the CDR3 is TGTGCCAGCAGCTTGGGAGCGCCCTTCCAAGAGACCCAGTACTTC. The rearrangement links TRBV5-4 to TRBJ2-5, with unresolved D. CDR1 is SGHNT and CDR2 is YYREEE in the germline V gene (reference sequence). The V gene lost 0 bases and the J gene lost 1 base, with 10 bases spanning the gap. This CDR3 contains 15 residues.

The chain recombines TRBV7-2 with TRBJ1-1, with D unresolved. CDR3 length equals 13 residues. Looked up from germline, CDR1 is SGHTA and CDR2 is FQGNSA. The V and J ends lost 5 bases and 1 base respectively, with 8 bases between them. The CDR3 nucleotides read TGTGCCAGCAGCATGGGTCCGAACACTGAAGCTTTCTTT. Its protein product is CASSMGPNTEAFF.

This sequence joins TRBV7-3 and TRBJ2-2; D is ambiguous. This CDR3 is built from 13 residues. Deletions cut 6 bases from V and 2 bases from J, with 7 bases between. CDR1 is SGHTA, CDR2 FQGTGA, per germline. The CDR3 DNA reads TGTGCCAGCAGTAAACTAAACACCGGGGAGCTGTTTTTT. It is translated as CASSKLNTGELFF.

V and J are TRBV7-9 and TRBJ1-2; 7 bases are a match to TRBD1. V shed 5 bases, J shed 4 bases, and the junction held 4 bases outside the gene matches. From germline, CDR1 is SEHNR and CDR2 FQNEAQ (reference sequence). The CDR3 is 13 amino acids. The CDR3 region is CASSRQGGYGYTF. The CDR3 DNA reads TGTGCCAGCAGCCGACAGGGAGGCTATGGCTACACCTTC.